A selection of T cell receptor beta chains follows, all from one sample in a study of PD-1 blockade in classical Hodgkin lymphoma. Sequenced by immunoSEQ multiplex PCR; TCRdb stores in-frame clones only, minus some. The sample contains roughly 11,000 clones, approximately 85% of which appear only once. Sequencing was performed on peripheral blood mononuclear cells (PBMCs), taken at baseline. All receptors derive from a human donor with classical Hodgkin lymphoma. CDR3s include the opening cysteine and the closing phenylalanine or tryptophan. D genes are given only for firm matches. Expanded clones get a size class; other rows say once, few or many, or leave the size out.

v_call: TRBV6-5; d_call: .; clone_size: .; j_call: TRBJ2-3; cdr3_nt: TGTGCCAGCAGTTCTTCCCTAGCGAGGGGGGATACGCAGTATTTT; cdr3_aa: CASSSSLARGDTQYF
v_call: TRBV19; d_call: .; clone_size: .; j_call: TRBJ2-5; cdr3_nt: TGTGCCAGTAGCCCCCCTGAGACCCAGTACTTC; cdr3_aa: CASSPPETQYF
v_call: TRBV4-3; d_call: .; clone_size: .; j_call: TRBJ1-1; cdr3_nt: TGCGCCAGCAGCCAGGGGGGCGCACTGAACACTGAAGCTTTCTTT; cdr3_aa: CASSQGGALNTEAFF
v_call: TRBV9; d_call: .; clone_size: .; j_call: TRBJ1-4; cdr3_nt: TGTGCCAGCAGCGTAGTGGGGACTGGGGGCGAAAAACCGTTTTTT; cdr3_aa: CASSVVGTGGEKPFF
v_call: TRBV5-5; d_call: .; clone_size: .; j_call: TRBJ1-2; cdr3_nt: TGTGCCAGCAACGTCGGGGCCCCTCCAAGGGACTATGGCTACACCTTC; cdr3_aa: CASNVGAPPRDYGYTF
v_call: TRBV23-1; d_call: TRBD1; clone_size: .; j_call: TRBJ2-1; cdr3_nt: TGCGCCAGCGAAACCGGGACAGGGAGAAATGAGCAGTTCTTC; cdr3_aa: CASETGTGRNEQFF
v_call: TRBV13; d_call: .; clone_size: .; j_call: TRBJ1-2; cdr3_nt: TGTGCCAGCAGCACACAGGGAAACTATGGCTACACCTTC; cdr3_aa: CASSTQGNYGYTF
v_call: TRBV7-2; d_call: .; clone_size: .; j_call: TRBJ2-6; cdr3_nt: TGTGCCAGCAGCTTGGAGCGGACAGTCCTGTCTGGGGCCAACGTCCTGACTTTC; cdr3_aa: CASSLERTVLSGANVLTF
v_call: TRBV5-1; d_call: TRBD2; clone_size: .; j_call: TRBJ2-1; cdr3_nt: TGCGCCAGCAGGCGGCTAGCGGGGGCCAGCTCCTACAATGAGCAGTTCTTC; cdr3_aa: CASRRLAGASSYNEQFF
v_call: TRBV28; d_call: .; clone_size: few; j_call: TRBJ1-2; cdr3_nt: TGTGCCATCCACCTGGGCAACTATGGCTACACCTTC; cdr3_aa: CAIHLGNYGYTF
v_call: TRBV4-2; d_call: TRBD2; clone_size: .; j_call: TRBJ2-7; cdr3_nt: TGTGCCAGCAGCCAAGGGGCAGGACTAGCGGGAACGGGTAGGGACGAGCAGTACTTC; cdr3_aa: CASSQGAGLAGTGRDEQYF
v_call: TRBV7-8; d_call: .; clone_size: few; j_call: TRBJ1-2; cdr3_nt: TGTGCCAGCAGCTGGGGACCTTCAAACTATGGCTACACCTTC; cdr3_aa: CASSWGPSNYGYTF
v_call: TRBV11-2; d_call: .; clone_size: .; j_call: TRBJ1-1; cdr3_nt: TGTGCCAGCAGCTTTACCTACCACAGGAGCGGAGACACTGAAGCTTTCTTT; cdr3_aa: CASSFTYHRSGDTEAFF
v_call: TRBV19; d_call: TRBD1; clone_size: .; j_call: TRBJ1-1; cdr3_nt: TGTGCCAGTAGGTCCGGGACAGGGGGCCGGGGCACTGAAGCTTTCTTT; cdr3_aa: CASRSGTGGRGTEAFF
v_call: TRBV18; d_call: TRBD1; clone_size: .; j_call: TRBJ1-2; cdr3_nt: TGTGCCAGCTCACCAAGGACAGGGGGTGACTATGGCTACACCTTC; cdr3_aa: CASSPRTGGDYGYTF
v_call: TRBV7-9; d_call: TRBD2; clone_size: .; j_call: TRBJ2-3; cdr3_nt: TGTGCCAGCAGCCCAATGGGGGGACTAGCGACGGCAGATACGCAGTATTTT; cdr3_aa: CASSPMGGLATADTQYF
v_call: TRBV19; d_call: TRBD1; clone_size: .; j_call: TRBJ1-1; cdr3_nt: TGTGCCAGTAGTCCCGACAGGGGGCACACTGAAGCTTTCTTT; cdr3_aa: CASSPDRGHTEAFF
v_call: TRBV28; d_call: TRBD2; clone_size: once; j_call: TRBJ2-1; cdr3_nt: TGTGCCAGCAGTTTTAATAGCGGGAGACACTTGAATGAGCAGTTCTTC; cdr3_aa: CASSFNSGRHLNEQFF
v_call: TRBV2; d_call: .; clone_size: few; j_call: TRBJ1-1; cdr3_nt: TGTGCCAGCATTAGGGGACGGAACACTGAAGCTTTCTTT; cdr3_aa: CASIRGRNTEAFF
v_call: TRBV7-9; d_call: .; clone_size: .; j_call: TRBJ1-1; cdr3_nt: TGTGCCAGCAGCTTAGAGCCAGGCACTGAAGCTTTCTTT; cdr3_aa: CASSLEPGTEAFF
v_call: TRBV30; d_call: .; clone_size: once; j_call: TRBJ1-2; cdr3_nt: TGTGCCTGGAGCCCAAAGGTCAGGGGTTACTATGGCTACACCTTC; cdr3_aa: CAWSPKVRGYYGYTF
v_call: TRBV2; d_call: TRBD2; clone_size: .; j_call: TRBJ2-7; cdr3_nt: TGTGCCAGCCAGACTAGCGGGTACGAGCAGTACTTC; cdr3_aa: CASQTSGYEQYF
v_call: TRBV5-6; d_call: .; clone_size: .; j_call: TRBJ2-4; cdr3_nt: TGTGCCAGCAGCTTGACGGTAACCGTCGAAAAAAACATTCAGTACTTC; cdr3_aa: CASSLTVTVEKNIQYF
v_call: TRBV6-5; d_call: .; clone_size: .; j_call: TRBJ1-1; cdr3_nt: TGTGCCAGCAGTTACCCAGGGACGGATTCTGCTTTCTTT; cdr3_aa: CASSYPGTDSAFF